This T cell receptor beta chain was recorded in a study of CXCR3-negative and CXCR3-positive naive CD8 T cells (dated by TCRdb to the late 2010s). A note on the overall study: In total, 130 million to 150 million TRB reads were obtained, or roughly 1.5 +/- 0.3 million reads per library. The diversity and physicochemical repertoire analyses included around 10 donors pooled from two independent experiments. The TRBV-TRBJ cluster analysis covered naive subsets from about 5 donors and memory cells from 3 donors.

Reading from cysteine to phenylalanine, the CDR3 counts 15 amino acids. No DNA is listed. CDR1 and CDR2 are drawn from the germline V gene (reference sequence): SEHNR, FQNEAQ. Here is what the overall study found, with its caveats: Because CXCR3 expression was partially decreased after cryopreservation, freshly isolated PBMCs were used for most assays. TRBV-TRBJ usage was similar between naive CXCR3-negative and CXCR3-positive cells from the same donor, while memory cells showed distinct patterns. Compared with CXCR3-negative naive cells, CXCR3-positive naive cells had TRB CDR3s with higher hydrophobicity (lower Kidera factor 4), lower energy, and higher strength and volume indices. Because surface CD5, which is linked to self-reactivity in mice, was comparable between the naive subsets, TCR interaction strength was also inferred from TRB CDR3 physicochemical properties. Comparably high repertoire diversity was found in both naive subsets, whereas much lower repertoire diversity was found in memory CD8+ T cells.

The sequencer was a NextSeq 550. The Human TCR Profiling Kit (MiLaboratory) was used to make UMI-labeled 5' RACE TRB cDNA libraries. cDNA synthesis used the entire amount of extracted RNA, and PCR amplification then used the entire amount of cDNA produced. Libraries were prepared in parallel with an identical number of PCR cycles. Processing in the source paper ran as follows. About 50,000 +/- 10,000 unique UMI-labeled TRB cDNA molecules per library were extracted with MIGEC and MiXCR, with at least two reads per UMI required. Each library averaged approximately 40,000 +/- 10,000 functional in-frame TRB CDR3 nucleotide clonotypes without stop codons. After downsampling to 5000 UMI-labeled TRB molecules per sample, diversity metrics, including normalized Shannon-Wiener and Chao1, were computed in VDJtools. VDJtools computed clonotype-size-weighted physicochemical properties of the central five CDR3 residues: interaction energy, strength, volume and Kidera factor 4. TCRdb reprocessed the reads into one record per CDR3 protein sequence, lacking DNA. The V and J calls shown here were made by TCRdb, not taken from the authors' results. The sample's clone listing holds tens of thousands of distinct CDR3 sequences. More than 0.45% of the sample goes to the ten largest clones.

For each CD8+ T cell subset, flow sorting was done in triplicate, and 310,000 or so cells per subset went directly into RLT lysis buffer. To keep memory contaminants out, a stringent definition of naive CD8+ T cells was applied: CD45RO-CCR7+CD27+CD95-. Peripheral blood mononuclear cells were isolated from buffy coats by standard density gradient centrifugation. A FACSAria III was used to flow-sort naive CXCR3-negative and CXCR3-positive CD8+ T cells. Total RNA was extracted from sorted cells with an RNeasy Mini Kit. For this clonotype: What this receptor recognizes is not known.

The clonotype comes from a human donor in good health. Some clones in this sample may be carry-over from other donors' samples. Sequenced material: naive CXCR3+ CD8+ T cells from blood. The intended sense of this specimen's cell subset or site label: CD45RO-CCR7+CD27+CD95- naive CD8+ T cells expressing CXCR3 (TNR3+). Recombination connected TRBV7-9 to TRBJ2-7; the D gene TCRdb calls, TRBD1, cannot be checked with no DNA. The CDR3: CASSHVLGVSYEQYF.